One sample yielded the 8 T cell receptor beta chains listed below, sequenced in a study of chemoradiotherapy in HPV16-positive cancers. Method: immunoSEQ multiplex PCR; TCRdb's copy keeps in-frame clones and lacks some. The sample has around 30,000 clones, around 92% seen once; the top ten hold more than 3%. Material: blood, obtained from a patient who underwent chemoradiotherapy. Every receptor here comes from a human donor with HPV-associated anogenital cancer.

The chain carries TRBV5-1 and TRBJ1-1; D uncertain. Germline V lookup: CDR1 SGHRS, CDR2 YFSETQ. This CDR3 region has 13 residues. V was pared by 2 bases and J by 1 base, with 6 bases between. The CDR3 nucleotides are TGCGCCAGCAGCTTCGGCAGGAACACTGAAGCTTTCTTT. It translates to CASSFGRNTEAFF.

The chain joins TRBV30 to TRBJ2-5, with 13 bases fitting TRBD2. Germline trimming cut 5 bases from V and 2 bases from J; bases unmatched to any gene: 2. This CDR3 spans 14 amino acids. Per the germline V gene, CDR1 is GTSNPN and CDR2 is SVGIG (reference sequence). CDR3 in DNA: TGTGCCTGGGTACTAGCGGGGGGGCAAGAGACCCAGTACTTC. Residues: CAWVLAGGQETQYF.

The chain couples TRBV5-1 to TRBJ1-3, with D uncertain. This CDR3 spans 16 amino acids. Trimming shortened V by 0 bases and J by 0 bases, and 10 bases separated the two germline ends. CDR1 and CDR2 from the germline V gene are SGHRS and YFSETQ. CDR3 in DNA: TGCGCCAGCAGCTTGGGACTGGGAACCTCTGGAAACACCATATATTTT. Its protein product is CASSLGLGTSGNTIYF.

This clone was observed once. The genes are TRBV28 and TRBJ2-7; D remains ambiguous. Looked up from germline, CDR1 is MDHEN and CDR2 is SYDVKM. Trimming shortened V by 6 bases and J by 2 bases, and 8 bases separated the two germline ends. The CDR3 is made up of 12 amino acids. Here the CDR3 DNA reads TGTGCCAGCAGATCATCAACCTACGAGCAGTACTTC. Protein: CASRSSTYEQYF.

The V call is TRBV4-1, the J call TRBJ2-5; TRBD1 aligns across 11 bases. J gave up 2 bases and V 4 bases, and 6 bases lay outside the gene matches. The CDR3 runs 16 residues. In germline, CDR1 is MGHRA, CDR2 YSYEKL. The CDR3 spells CASSRLGQGVQETQYF. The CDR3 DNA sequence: TGCGCCAGCAGCCGGCTGGGACAGGGGGTACAAGAGACCCAGTACTTC.

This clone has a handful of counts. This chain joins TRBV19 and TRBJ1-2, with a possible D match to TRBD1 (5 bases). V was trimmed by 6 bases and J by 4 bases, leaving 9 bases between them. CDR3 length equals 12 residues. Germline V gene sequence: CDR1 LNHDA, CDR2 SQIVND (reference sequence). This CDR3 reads CASSRTLYGYTF. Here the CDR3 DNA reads TGTGCCAGTAGCCGGACACTCTATGGCTACACCTTC.

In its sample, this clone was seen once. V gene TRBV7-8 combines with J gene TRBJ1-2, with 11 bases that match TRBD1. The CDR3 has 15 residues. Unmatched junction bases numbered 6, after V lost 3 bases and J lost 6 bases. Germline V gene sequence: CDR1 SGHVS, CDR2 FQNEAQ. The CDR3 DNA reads TGTGCCAGCAGCTTGGGGACAGGGGGTCTCCATGGCTACACCTTC. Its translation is CASSLGTGGLHGYTF.

This CDR3 reads CASSFGTESNEQFF. DNA for the CDR3: TGCGCCAGCAGCTTCGGGACAGAATCAAATGAGCAGTTCTTC. V is TRBV5-1 and J is TRBJ2-1; 7 bases line up with TRBD1. V was pared by 2 bases and J by 7 bases, with 6 bases of the junction left unmatched. Germline values: CDR1 SGHRS, CDR2 YFSETQ. The CDR3 has 14 residues.